Listed here are 23 T cell receptor beta chains from one sample, sequenced in a study of cytomegalovirus exposure and HLA in healthy donors. Using immunoSEQ multiplex PCR, the repertoire was profiled, and TCRdb retains in-frame clones only, with some absent. The table has about 220,000 clones, 80% to 90% seen once. The sequencing input was PBMCs. These receptors were taken from a man aged 18 to 29 in good health and CMV-seronegative.

V usage is TRBV4-3 and J usage is TRBJ2-3; possibly TRBD2 for D (6 bases). Between the trimmed V and J ends, which lost 1 base and 6 bases, there was a span of 14 bases. Per germline, CDR1 LGHNA and CDR2 YSLEER. This CDR3 contains 15 residues. This CDR3 is CASSQVGQGGDTQYF. CDR3 DNA: TGCGCCAGCAGCCAAGTTGGGCAGGGAGGCGATACGCAGTATTTT.

The J gene is TRBJ2-7, the V gene TRBV6-6, with 8 positions matching TRBD2. V lost 5 bases to trimming and J lost 4 bases; unmatched junction nucleotides: 7. The length of the CDR3 is 14 residues. CDR1 and CDR2 (germline): MNHNY, SVGAGI (reference sequence). The CDR3 region is CASSPSGGMYEQYF. CDR3 in DNA: TGTGCCAGCAGTCCCAGCGGGGGTATGTACGAGCAGTACTTC.

This chain links TRBV11-2 with TRBJ1-6; perhaps TRBD1 as D (6 bases). Per germline, CDR1 SGHAT and CDR2 FQNNGV. Trimming pared 1 base from V and 7 bases from J, leaving 23 bases between. This CDR3 contains 19 residues. CDR3 in DNA: TGTGCCAGCAGCTTAGCGGGTGTGGGACACGAGTTACTAAATTCACCCCTCCACTTT. As protein: CASSLAGVGHELLNSPLHF. The full variable domain, completed using reference TRBV11-2 and TRBJ1-6, is EAGVAQSPRYKIIEKRQSVAFWCNPISGHATLYWYQQILGQGPKLLIQFQNNGVVDDSQLPKDRFSAERLKGVDSTLKIQPAKLEDSAVYLCASSLAGVGHELLNSPLHFGNGTRLTVT.

The CDR3 loop reads CASSEFGQGNQPQHF. The DNA for the CDR3 is TGTGCCAGCAGTGAATTTGGGCAGGGGAATCAGCCCCAGCATTTT. V usage is TRBV2 and J usage is TRBJ1-5; D may be TRBD1 (6 bases). Germline V gene sequence: CDR1 SNHLY, CDR2 FYNNEI. This CDR3 is 15 amino acids long. The V end lost 2 bases, the J end lost 4 bases, and 12 bases lay between the germline ends.

This sequence joins TRBV25-1 and TRBJ1-1; possibly TRBD1 for D (5 bases). Germline V gene data show CDR1 as MGHDK and CDR2 as SYGVNS. The CDR3 loop spans 15 amino acids. V shed 5 bases and J shed 3 bases, with 16 bases lying between them. The CDR3 bases are TGTGCCAGCAGTAGGGGATGGGCGGCTTACACTGAAGCTTTCTTT. It codes for CASSRGWAAYTEAFF.

The V gene is TRBV11-3, the J gene TRBJ2-5; no clear D. From germline, CDR1 is SGHNT and CDR2 YENEEA. V lost 4 bases and J 4 bases, leaving 13 bases between the germline ends. The CDR3 totals 14 residues. For the CDR3, the DNA is TGTGCCAGCAGCTCCCCGCGGCTGGGAGAGACCCAGTACTTC. This translates into CASSSPRLGETQYF.

The chain combines TRBV6-5 with TRBJ1-1, with a tentative D call TRBD1 (6 bases). Trimming shortened V by 6 bases and J by 3 bases, and 17 bases separated the two germline ends. The germline V gene encodes CDR1 MNHEY and CDR2 SVGAGI. The CDR3 contains 15 residues. In nucleotides, the CDR3 is TGTGCCAGCAGGGGCCACAGGGAGTCGCACACTGAAGCTTTCTTT. It is translated as CASRGHRESHTEAFF.

Here the CDR3 reads CAGTDGISEQYF. CDR3 in DNA: TGTGCCGGAACAGACGGAATCTCCGAGCAGTACTTC. The rearrangement uses TRBV27 and TRBJ2-7, with no clear D. Germline CDR1 MNHEY, CDR2 SMNVEV (reference sequence). The CDR3 has 12 amino acids. The V gene lost 11 bases and the J gene lost 6 bases, with 17 bases spanning the gap.

V is TRBV18 and J is TRBJ1-2; D is undetermined. This CDR3 is 14 amino acids long. Trimming left V 3 bases short and J 6 bases short, with 14 bases between. From germline, CDR1 is KGHSH and CDR2 LQKENI. The DNA of the CDR3 is TGTGCCAGCTCACCGAGTGACAATATCGATGGCTACACCTTC. This translates into CASSPSDNIDGYTF.

V and J are TRBV4-3 and TRBJ2-1; TRBD2 might be the D (6 bases). Germline V lookup: CDR1 LGHNA, CDR2 YSLEER. Trimming stripped 2 bases from V and 2 bases from J, with 16 bases between. The CDR3 is made up of 17 amino acids. CDR3 sequence (DNA): TGCGCCAGCAGCCAATTTGCGGGATTAGGGACCTACAATGAGCAGTTCTTC. Translating gives CASSQFAGLGTYNEQFF.

The V and J genes are TRBV5-6 and TRBJ1-6; 8 nucleotides match TRBD1. Losses at the gene ends were 4 bases for V and 8 bases for J; bases not matched to a gene: 8. The CDR3 spans 15 residues. CDR1 and CDR2 from the germline V gene are SGHDT and YYEEEE. CDR3 sequence reads: CASSTSGGRDSPLHF. DNA for the CDR3: TGTGCCAGCAGCACCTCAGGGGGCAGGGATTCACCCCTCCACTTT.

Written as DNA, the CDR3 is TGTGCCAGCAGCCGCGCAGGGGGAAGGGTTTATTCACCCCTCCACTTT. It encodes CASSRAGGRVYSPLHF. The V call is TRBV16, the J call TRBJ1-6, with 7 bases aligning to TRBD1. The J segment lost 8 bases and the V segment lost 4 bases, leaving 11 bases of the junction unmatched. The CDR3 consists of 16 residues. Germline V gene sequence: CDR1 KGHSY, CDR2 FQNENV. Full variable domain (outside the CDR3, taken from reference TRBV16 and TRBJ1-6): GEEVAQTPKHLVRGEGQKAKLYCAPIKGHSYVFWYQQVLKNEFKFLISFQNENVFDETGMPKERFSAKCLPNSPCSLEIQATKLEDSAVYFCASSRAGGRVYSPLHFGNGTRLTVT.

The CDR3 sequence is CASSEAAVLGTRQFF. In DNA form, the CDR3 reads TGTGCCAGCAGTGAAGCGGCAGTTTTAGGGACTAGGCAGTTCTTC. The chain couples TRBV2 to TRBJ2-1; 8 bases are shared with TRBD2. The CDR3 consists of 15 residues. The V gene's germline CDR1 is SNHLY and CDR2 FYNNEI. J lost 12 bases, V lost 0 bases, and 10 bases had no gene match.

In this sample, this clone turned up once. V gene TRBV28 combines with J gene TRBJ1-6; D not resolved. Between the trimmed V and J ends, which lost 8 bases and 4 bases, there was a span of 9 bases. The CDR3 is 13 amino acids. CDR1 and CDR2 from the germline V gene are MDHEN and SYDVKM. CDR3 sequence reads: CASVRSYNSPLHF. In DNA, the CDR3 is TGTGCCAGCGTACGGAGTTATAATTCACCCCTCCACTTT.

This chain links TRBV28 with TRBJ1-2; 7 bases map to TRBD1. After removal of 4 bases from V and 3 bases from J, the junction contained 11 bases not matched to a gene. Looked up from germline, CDR1 is MDHEN and CDR2 is SYDVKM. This CDR3 region has 16 residues. CDR3 amino acids: CASSSYDREFYYGYTF. The CDR3 bases are TGTGCCAGCAGTTCCTACGACAGGGAATTTTACTATGGCTACACCTTC.

The table lists this clone with a few counts. The chain has TRBV9 and TRBJ2-1, with TRBD2 as a possible D gene (6 bases). The germline V gene has CDR1 SGDLS and CDR2 YYNGEE. Between the trimmed V and J ends, which lost 2 bases and 3 bases, there was a span of 12 bases. The CDR3 spans 15 residues. The CDR3, as DNA: TGTGCCAGCAGCGTCTCGGGGGACCACTACAATGAGCAGTTCTTC. Translation gives CASSVSGDHYNEQFF.

This chain uses TRBV28 with TRBJ2-1; TRBD2 aligns across 7 bases. Germline V lookup: CDR1 MDHEN, CDR2 SYDVKM. The ends lost 3 bases at V and 13 bases at J; junction bases unmatched: 9. This CDR3 is 13 amino acids long. The CDR3 region is CASSFLPGGLQFF. In nucleotides, the CDR3 is TGTGCCAGCAGTTTCCTCCCGGGGGGACTTCAGTTCTTC.

This sequence joins TRBV28 and TRBJ1-5, with 8 bases aligning to TRBD1. CDR3 length equals 14 residues. The germline V gene has CDR1 MDHEN and CDR2 SYDVKM. The J segment lost 1 base and the V segment lost 5 bases, leaving 1 base of the junction unmatched. The CDR3 DNA reads TGTGCCAGCAGTGACAGGGGCAGCAATCAGCCCCAGCATTTT. It encodes CASSDRGSNQPQHF. The full variable domain, with the rest looked up from reference TRBV28 and TRBJ1-5, is DVKVTQSSRYLVKRTGEKVFLECVQDMDHENMFWYRQDPGLGLRLIYFSYDVKMKEKGDIPEGYSVSREKKERFSLILESASTNQTSMYLCASSDRGSNQPQHFGDGTRLSIL.

The chain recombines TRBV28 with TRBJ2-7; D not certain. The CDR3 is made up of 14 amino acids. Germline CDR1 and CDR2: MDHEN and SYDVKM. The ends were cut back, 1 base at V and 5 bases at J, with 12 bases in the middle. The CDR3 spells CASSLLENLHEQYF. The DNA for the CDR3 is TGTGCCAGCAGTTTATTAGAGAACCTCCACGAGCAGTACTTC.

CDR3 DNA: TGTGCTAGTGGCCCAACCGGGACAGGGGACGAGCAGTACTTC. Amino acid sequence: CASGPTGTGDEQYF. This chain links TRBV12-5 with TRBJ2-7; TRBD1 agrees at 10 bases. The J segment lost 5 bases and the V segment lost 6 bases, leaving 7 bases of the junction unmatched. The CDR3 covers 14 residues. CDR1 and CDR2 (germline): LGHNT, FRNRAP.

J is TRBJ2-5 and V is TRBV9; D perhaps matches TRBD2 (6 bases). The CDR3 extends over 14 amino acids. V lost 0 bases and J lost 5, with 11 bases in between. Germline V gene data show CDR1 as SGDLS and CDR2 as YYNGEE. In DNA, the CDR3 is TGTGCCAGCAGCGTAGGGGTTGGGGGGGAGACCCAGTACTTC. Encoded protein: CASSVGVGGETQYF.

The chain employs TRBV27 and TRBJ2-2; tentative D call: TRBD1 (6 bases). Trimming pared 6 bases from V and 4 bases from J, leaving 12 bases between. Germline V gene sequence: CDR1 MNHEY, CDR2 SMNVEV (reference sequence). This CDR3 is 14 amino acids long. This CDR3 is CASRDTGSTGELFF. The CDR3 DNA is TGTGCCAGCAGGGACACAGGGTCCACCGGGGAGCTGTTTTTT.

V and J are TRBV7-9 and TRBJ2-5, with 7 bases lining up with TRBD2. Germline V gene data show CDR1 as SEHNR and CDR2 as FQNEAQ (reference sequence). Trimming removed 5 bases from V and 6 bases from J; junction bases left unmatched: 6. The CDR3 totals 13 residues. This chain's CDR3 is CASSRGEGKTQYF. Written as DNA, the CDR3 is TGTGCCAGCAGCCGCGGGGAGGGAAAGACCCAGTACTTC.